Listed here are 6 T cell receptor beta chains from one sample, sequenced in a study of control samples from healthy donors and cancer patients. Only in-frame clones appear in the TCRdb table, and some are missing; sequencing was by immunoSEQ multiplex PCR. The repertoire holds roughly 150,000 clones, about 93% seen once, with approximately 2.5% in the top ten. Sample: blood. The receptors come from a man in his fifties or sixties in good health.

The chain's CDR3 is CASSPDRGAPDTGELFF. Written as DNA, the CDR3 is TGCGCCAGCAGTCCTGACAGGGGAGCTCCGGACACCGGGGAGCTGTTTTTT. This sequence joins TRBV23-1 and TRBJ2-2; 8 nucleotides line up with TRBD1. TRBV23-1 is an ORF; its function is uncertain. The CDR3 spans 17 residues. V shed 4 bases and J 3 bases; nucleotides not matched to a gene: 10.

The rearrangement joins TRBV18 to TRBJ2-7; 15 bases fit TRBD2. There are 15 residues in the CDR3. The V gene's germline CDR1 is KGHSH and CDR2 LQKENI. The J segment lost 7 bases and the V segment lost 3 bases, leaving 4 bases of the junction unmatched. CDR3 coding DNA: TGTGCCAGCTCACCGGGACTAGCGGGAGGTGTTGAGCAGTACTTC. Protein sequence: CASSPGLAGGVEQYF.

This clone was detected once. The chain links TRBV10-1 to TRBJ2-7; TRBD1 agrees at 8 bases. Per germline, CDR1 WNHNN and CDR2 SYGVQD (reference sequence). After removal of 4 bases from V and 5 bases from J, the junction contained 10 bases not matched to a gene. The CDR3 contains 15 residues. CDR3 sequence (DNA): TGCGCCAGCAGTGGATGGACAGGGAAAGGCGACGAGCAGTACTTC. Its protein is CASSGWTGKGDEQYF.

The chain recombines TRBV10-2 with TRBJ2-1; 13 bases align to TRBD2. The germline gives CDR1 WSHSY, CDR2 SAAADI. The CDR3 sequence is 16 residues long. The V and J ends lost 6 bases and 0 bases, in that order; junction bases with no gene match: 2. The CDR3 DNA reads as TGCGCCAGCAGCGGGACTAGCGGGATCTCCTACAATGAGCAGTTCTTC. Its protein product is CASSGTSGISYNEQFF.

The V and J genes are TRBV6-1 and TRBJ2-3; TRBD1 might be the D (6 bases). V lost 0 bases and J lost 6, with 13 bases in between. Germline V CDR1 and CDR2: MNHNS, SASEGT. The CDR3 is 15 residues long. CDR3 nucleotides: TGTGCCAGCAGTGAAGCCACAGCAGGGGCCGATACGCAGTATTTT. Translating gives CASSEATAGADTQYF.

The CDR3 here is CASSNGLEYQETQYF. In nucleotides, the CDR3 is TGTGCCAGCAGCAACGGGCTAGAATACCAAGAGACCCAGTACTTC. The chain is built from TRBV4-2 and TRBJ2-5; D not resolved. The CDR3 is made up of 15 amino acids. CDR1 and CDR2 from the germline V gene are LGHNA and YNFKEQ. The V and J ends lost 5 bases and 0 bases respectively, with 13 bases between them.